The 9 T cell receptor beta chains below come from one sample, sequenced in a study of OX40 agonist ivuxolimab in advanced cancers. Clones were read by immunoSEQ multiplex PCR, and TCRdb kept only the in-frame ones, dropping some. This sample has about 79,000 clones; around 94% occur once, and the top ten carry around a tenth. Sequenced here: CD4+ or CD8+ T cells sorted from blood, sampled in a trial of the OX40 agonist ivuxolimab. The receptors derive from an adult with an advanced solid tumor such as melanoma, head and neck, liver or kidney cancer.

As for this clone: Its ends do not fully match the called genes, so a read error is possible. Other DNA sequences in this sample translate to the same CDR3. The chain combines TRBV7-9 with TRBJ2-5; D uncertain. Germline V gene data show CDR1 as SEHNR and CDR2 as FQNEAQ (reference sequence). The CDR3 is 14 amino acids. The CDR3 region is CASSSGLNKETQYF. CDR3 DNA: TGTGCCAGTAGCTCGGGTCTAAACAAAGAGACCCAGTACTTC.

About this clone itself: The same CDR3 also results from other DNA sequences found in this sample. The chain carries TRBV7-2 and TRBJ2-7; a possible D gene is TRBD2 (6 bases). Between the trimmed V and J ends, which lost 1 base and 0 bases, there was a span of 13 bases. In germline, CDR1 is SGHTA, CDR2 FQGNSA. CDR3 size: 16 residues. The CDR3 DNA follows: TGTGCCAGCAGCTTAGTAGGAGGGAGGAGCTCCTACGAGCAGTACTTC. This codes for CASSLVGGRSSYEQYF. Together with reference TRBV7-2 and TRBJ2-7, the CDR3 gives the full variable domain: GAGVSQSPSNKVTEKGKDVELRCDPISGHTALYWYRQSLGQGLEFLIYFQGNSAPDKSGLPSDRFSAERTGGSVSTLTIQRTQQEDSAVYLCASSLVGGRSSYEQYFGPGTRLTVT.

The chain recombines TRBV6-5 with TRBJ2-5; 7 nucleotides agree with TRBD1. The CDR3 has 15 residues. Unmatched junction bases numbered 9, after V lost 8 bases and J lost 0 bases. The germline V gene has CDR1 MNHEY and CDR2 SVGAGI. The CDR3 sequence: CASGINRGDQETQYF. The CDR3 bases are TGTGCCAGCGGGATTAACAGGGGAGACCAAGAGACCCAGTACTTC.

J is TRBJ1-2 and V is TRBV28; D unresolved. The germline gives CDR1 MDHEN, CDR2 SYDVKM. This CDR3 has 15 amino acids. Trimming removed 5 bases at V and 0 bases at J, with 13 bases between. This CDR3 reads CASSPSVGANYGYTF. The CDR3 DNA reads as TGTGCCAGCAGTCCTTCGGTCGGGGCTAACTATGGCTACACCTTC.

The chain couples TRBV7-9 to TRBJ2-1, with D perhaps TRBD2 (7 bases). The CDR3 extends over 17 amino acids. The germline V gene has CDR1 SEHNR and CDR2 FQNEAQ (reference sequence). The V end was cut by 6 bases, the J end by 0 bases, with 18 bases between. The CDR3 DNA reads TGTGCCAGCAGAACCGCGGGGGCCCCGAGCTCCTACAATGAGCAGTTCTTC. Translation: CASRTAGAPSSYNEQFF.

V gene TRBV5-4 combines with J gene TRBJ2-5; D may be TRBD2 (6 bases). This CDR3 spans 16 amino acids. CDR1 and CDR2 from the germline V gene are SGHNT and YYREEE (reference sequence). V was shortened by 2 bases and J by 4 bases, with 18 bases between the two germline ends. The CDR3 here is CASSFTGLGRLETQYF. The CDR3 nucleotides read TGTGCCAGCAGCTTCACGGGACTGGGGCGTTTAGAGACCCAGTACTTC.

This chain connects TRBV6-1 to TRBJ2-2; D is uncertain. The V end lost 5 bases, the J end lost 0 bases, and 4 bases lay between the germline ends. The CDR3 spans 13 residues. Germline V CDR1 and CDR2: MNHNS, SASEGT. As DNA, the CDR3 is TGTGCCAGCAGTTATTCGAACACCGGGGAGCTGTTTTTT. It specifies CASSYSNTGELFF.

Here the CDR3 DNA reads TGTGCCAGCAGTTTAAGAGGGCAAGAGACCCAGTACTTC. Residues: CASSLRGQETQYF. The V and J genes are TRBV28 and TRBJ2-5; maybe TRBD2 (5 bases). There are 13 residues in the CDR3. In germline, CDR1 is MDHEN, CDR2 SYDVKM. Trimming took 2 bases from V and 2 from J, leaving 6 bases between them. Complete variable domain (other parts from reference TRBV28 and TRBJ2-5): DVKVTQSSRYLVKRTGEKVFLECVQDMDHENMFWYRQDPGLGLRLIYFSYDVKMKEKGDIPEGYSVSREKKERFSLILESASTNQTSMYLCASSLRGQETQYFGPGTRLLVL.

CDR3 in DNA: TGTGCCAGCAGCCAGGACCGCTGGAGCTCCTACGAGCAGTACTTC. Translating gives CASSQDRWSSYEQYF. The chain uses TRBV6-5 and TRBJ2-7; D is uncertain. Germline V lookup: CDR1 MNHEY, CDR2 SVGAGI. The CDR3 extends over 15 amino acids. The V end was cut by 6 bases, the J end by 0 bases, with 15 bases between.